This TCR beta chain was documented in a study of blood T cell repertoires in COVID-19. Study overall: Some COVID-19 samples were acute and others convalescent; all came from the United States, Italy and Spain. Sources were T cells, B-cell-depleted T cells, or PBMCs; the material itself was cDNA or gDNA.

Study processing details: Reference gene primer amplification yielded estimated nucleated cell counts. Sequenced by immunoSEQ multiplex PCR; TCRdb stores in-frame clones only, minus some. V, J and clone size were drawn from that table, and D and trimming were deduced from the DNA. This sample has 100,000 to 110,000 clones, with approximately 86% found just once. Germline CDR1 and CDR2: ENHRY and SYGVKD. The CDR3 runs to 11 residues. Trimming took off 0 bases at V and 8 bases at J, with 4 bases between the two ends. The sequence derives from a man aged 50-59 years with active or convalescent COVID-19. The sequenced sample was peripheral blood. The V gene is TRBV10-3, the J gene TRBJ1-1; D gene uncertain. Written as DNA, the CDR3 is TGTGCCATCAGTGAGTCCCTCGAAGCTTTCTTT. It translates to CAISESLEAFF.